Below are 14 T cell receptor beta chains sequenced from a single sample in a study of Graves' ophthalmopathy and Graves' hyperthyroidism. Investigators amplified TCR beta CDR3 regions from RNA transcripts. Second-round multiplex PCR came after first-round RT-PCR with HTBI primers. TCRdb reprocessed the multiplex PCR reads via MiXCR and lists one record per CDR3 protein. The sample records about 220,000 distinct CDR3 sequences, roughly 21% being singletons. Sequencing used peripheral blood. Receptor source: a woman in her forties or fifties with Graves' ophthalmopathy.

Points on this clonotype: The conserved phenylalanine or tryptophan normally closing the CDR3 is absent here, so this likely arose from a read error. V and J are TRBV11-2 and TRBJ2-5, with a weak D call TRBD2 (7 bases). The CDR3 is 15 amino acids. The germline V gene encodes CDR1 SGHAT and CDR2 FQNNGV. V was trimmed by 5 bases and J by 1 base, leaving 14 bases between them. The CDR3: CASSRAGHLQETQYL. The DNA for the CDR3 is TGTGCCAGCAGCAGAGCGGGACACCTCCAAGAGACCCAGTACCTC.

At least ten counts were recorded for this clonotype. The CDR3 DNA reads as TGTGCCAGCAGTCAAGCGGGAGGGCCATGGGAGACCCAGTACTTC. Residues: CASSQAGGPWETQYF. J is TRBJ2-5 and V is TRBV28; 10 bases line up with TRBD2. Germline lookup yields CDR1 MDHEN and CDR2 SYDVKM. J gave up 5 bases and V 5 bases, and 8 bases lay outside the gene matches. CDR3 length: 15 amino acids.

The chain is built from TRBV6-1 and TRBJ2-4; 7 positions agree with TRBD1. The CDR3 totals 21 residues. Germline V gene data show CDR1 as MNHNS and CDR2 as SASEGT. With V trimmed by 0 bases and J by 0 bases, 17 bases remained unmatched. CDR3 loop: CASSEAYPRATGDGAKNIQYF. CDR3 in DNA: TGTGCCAGCAGTGAAGCTTACCCGCGAGCAACAGGGGACGGAGCCAAAAACATTCAGTACTTC.

This clonotype appeared many times. The chain links TRBV11-3 to TRBJ1-3; D unclear. V gave up 1 base and J gave up 0 bases, with 7 bases separating them. Per the germline V gene, CDR1 is SGHNT and CDR2 is YENEEA. The length of the CDR3 is 15 residues. The CDR3 DNA reads as TGTGCCAGCAGCTTAGTGGGGAGCTCTGGAAACACCATATATTTT. Translation: CASSLVGSSGNTIYF.

This clonotype was seen many times. The chain uses TRBV6-1 and TRBJ2-7, with 13 bases that match TRBD2. Losses at the gene ends were 3 bases for V and 6 bases for J; bases not matched to a gene: 11. CDR1 and CDR2 from the germline V gene are MNHNS and SASEGT. This CDR3 is 17 amino acids long. CDR3 in DNA: TGTGCCAGCAGTGAGCAGACTAGCGGGAGGCCTCAGCGCGAGCAGTACTTC. Protein sequence: CASSEQTSGRPQREQYF.

This clonotype was seen repeatedly, ten times or more. This rearrangement joins TRBV7-2 to TRBJ2-5; D is unclear. CDR3 length: 14 residues. Per germline, CDR1 SGHTA and CDR2 FQGNSA. V was clipped by 2 bases and J by 4 bases, with 11 bases between them. CDR3 nucleotide sequence: TGTGCCAGCAGCTTATTAGGGCTAGGAGAGACCCAGTACTTC. This sequence encodes CASSLLGLGETQYF.

This clonotype was found many times. The chain joins TRBV5-1 to TRBJ1-3, with D perhaps TRBD1 (6 bases). The length of the CDR3 is 16 residues. Germline lookup yields CDR1 SGHRS and CDR2 YFSETQ. The V end lost 0 bases, the J end lost 0 bases, and 10 bases lay between the germline ends. CDR3 protein: CASSLVGASSGNTIYF. The CDR3 bases are TGCGCCAGCAGCTTGGTGGGGGCTAGCTCTGGAAACACCATATATTTT.

Comments on this clonotype: This could be a read error, since a much larger clone is one nucleotide away. The chain links TRBV12-3 or TRBV12-4 to TRBJ2-2, with D perhaps TRBD2 (6 bases). The length of the CDR3 is 16 residues. CDR3 sequence: CAISLNGGTNTGELFF. CDR3 DNA sequence: TGTGCCATCAGTTTGAATGGCGGGACGAACACCGGGGAGCTGTTTTTT.

This chain connects TRBV20-1 to TRBJ2-5, with D unclear. The CDR3 is 14 residues long. The germline V and J ends were trimmed by 4 bases and 1 base, with 13 bases remaining between them. Germline CDR1 DFQATT, CDR2 SNEGSKA (reference sequence). The CDR3 sequence is CSATNLTSQETQYF. DNA for the CDR3: TGCAGTGCTACGAACTTGACCAGCCAAGAGACCCAGTACTTC.

This clonotype was picked up many times. Since a much larger clone is just one base distant, this may be a read error. The gene calls are TRBV6-2 or TRBV6-3 and TRBJ1-1, with TRBD1 matching 8 bases. This CDR3 has 14 residues. The V gene end was trimmed by 6 bases and the J gene end by 6 bases; junction bases not matched to a gene: 9. Per the germline V gene, CDR1 is MNHEY and CDR2 is SVGEGT. The CDR3 protein is CASRPGSGGPEAFF. The DNA for the CDR3 is TGTGCCAGCAGACCAGGGTCAGGGGGCCCTGAAGCTTTCTTT.

In its sample, this clonotype was seen many times. The rearrangement links TRBV3-1 to TRBJ2-5, with D unresolved. Germline V gives CDR1 LGHDT, CDR2 YNNKEL (reference sequence). The CDR3 covers 12 residues. V lost 1 base, J lost 2 bases, and 2 bases lay in between. CDR3 amino acids: CASSQGQETQYF. CDR3 nucleotide sequence: TGTGCCAGCAGCCAAGGGCAAGAGACCCAGTACTTC.

This clonotype came up many times. This chain connects TRBV12-3 or TRBV12-4 to TRBJ2-6; perhaps D is TRBD1 or TRBD2 (5 bases each). The ends were cut back, 6 bases at V and 4 bases at J, with 13 bases in the middle. This CDR3 is 15 amino acids long. CDR3 amino acids: CASSLRGAGANVLTF. The DNA for the CDR3 is TGTGCCAGCAGCTTAAGAGGGGCCGGGGCCAACGTCCTGACTTTC.

The V gene is TRBV6-1, the J gene TRBJ2-7, with D hard to call. Between the trimmed V and J ends, which lost 5 bases and 2 bases, there was a span of 13 bases. The V gene's germline CDR1 is MNHNS and CDR2 SASEGT. The length of the CDR3 is 14 residues. CDR3 coding DNA: TGTGCCAGCAGTCTCTTCCATGAGGCCTACGAGCAGTACTTC. Encoded protein: CASSLFHEAYEQYF.

In this sample, this clonotype turned up a few times. The chain joins TRBV13 to TRBJ1-1; maybe TRBD1 (6 bases). This CDR3 spans 18 amino acids. The germline V and J ends were trimmed by 4 bases and 1 base, with 22 bases remaining between them. Germline V gives CDR1 PRHDT, CDR2 FYEKMQ (reference sequence). CDR3 residues: CASSSSSAHRAENTEAFF. CDR3 nucleotide sequence: TGTGCCAGCAGCTCCAGCAGCGCTCACAGGGCTGAGAACACTGAAGCTTTCTTT.